One sample yielded the 12 T cell receptor beta chains listed below, sequenced in a study of shared clonotypes between healthy human individuals. Sequencing was performed with immunoSEQ multiplex PCR; in TCRdb, only in-frame clones are kept and a portion is missing. The table includes 950,000 to 1,100,000 clones, roughly 80% detected once. The sequenced sample was memory CD4+ T cells sorted from blood. Subset noted: CD45RA-negative fraction. Source of these receptors: a man aged 18 to 29 in good health.

The chain carries TRBV7-3 and TRBJ1-6; D is undetermined. V was pared by 1 base and J by 7 bases, with 8 bases between. CDR3 length: 14 residues. Looked up from germline, CDR1 is SGHTA and CDR2 is FQGTGA. This CDR3 reads CASSLKGNNSPLHF. For the CDR3, the DNA is TGTGCCAGCAGCTTAAAAGGGAACAATTCACCCCTCCACTTT.

In the case of this clone: In the same sample, other DNA sequences code for this CDR3. The chain carries TRBV7-9 and TRBJ1-2; D is ambiguous. V was pared by 2 bases and J by 8 bases, with 6 bases between. Germline CDR1 SEHNR, CDR2 FQNEAQ (reference sequence). This CDR3 is built from 11 residues. This chain's CDR3 is CASSLSYGYTF. The CDR3, as DNA: TGTGCCAGCAGCTTATCGTACGGCTACACCTTC.

As for this clone: The junction differs from germline at one of its ends, possibly a read error. This chain uses TRBV7-7 with TRBJ2-5; D might be TRBD2 (5 bases). Looked up from germline, CDR1 is SSHAT and CDR2 is FNYEAQ (reference sequence). This CDR3 has 15 residues. The CDR3 DNA reads as TGTGCTAGCAGCTTAGCCCCCGGGAACCAAGAGACCCAGTACTTC. It codes for CASSLAPGNQETQYF.

The rearrangement links TRBV10-2 to TRBJ2-5, with D tentatively TRBD2 (6 bases). V lost 4 bases and J 3 bases, leaving 12 bases between the germline ends. The CDR3 runs to 14 residues. Germline CDR1 reads WSHSY; CDR2 reads SAAADI. In nucleotides, the CDR3 is TGCGCCAGCAGTGGGGATAGCGGTGAAGAGACCCAGTACTTC. Translation: CASSGDSGEETQYF.

This clone was found once. V usage is TRBV6-1 and J usage is TRBJ2-7; no firm D call. There are 14 residues in the CDR3. V was pared by 6 bases and J by 2 bases, with 14 bases between. The germline V gene has CDR1 MNHNS and CDR2 SASEGT. The CDR3 nucleotides read TGTGCCAGCAGGGATATACTGGAAACCTACGAGCAGTACTTC. Translating it yields CASRDILETYEQYF.

The chain joins TRBV5-1 to TRBJ2-5; D may match TRBD1 or TRBD2 (6 bases each). This CDR3 is built from 15 residues. CDR1 SGHRS and CDR2 YFSETQ come from the germline V gene. Deletions cut 6 bases from V and 2 bases from J, with 17 bases between. In DNA, the CDR3 is TGCGCCAGCACTCCCGGGGGCCTCCTACAAGAGACCCAGTACTTC. Protein: CASTPGGLLQETQYF.

This clone was seen only a few times. The chain links TRBV10-3 to TRBJ1-2; D is unresolved. The V end lost 4 bases, the J end lost 4 bases, and 4 bases lay between the germline ends. The V gene's germline CDR1 is ENHRY and CDR2 SYGVKD. The CDR3 loop spans 11 amino acids. CDR3 sequence (DNA): TGTGCCATCAGTGGAGCCTATGGCTACACCTTC. Translating gives CAISGAYGYTF.

This clone was seen a single time. The chain recombines TRBV25-1 with TRBJ2-7; the D gene is possibly TRBD2 (7 bases). Germline CDR1 is MGHDK and CDR2 is SYGVNS. V lost 8 bases, J lost 10 bases, and 15 bases lay in between. This CDR3 is 11 amino acids long. DNA of the CDR3: TGTGCCAGCTCACGGGGGGCGGGACAGTACTTC. It codes for CASSRGAGQYF.

This clone was counted between two and nine times. The rearrangement joins TRBV6-5 to TRBJ1-5; 8 bases are shared with TRBD1. CDR1 is MNHEY, CDR2 SVGAGI, per germline. The CDR3 is 15 amino acids. The ends lost 5 bases at V and 2 bases at J; junction bases unmatched: 5. The CDR3 bases are TGTGCCAGCAGTCGCGACAGGGGTGGCAATCAGCCCCAGCATTTT. It translates to CASSRDRGGNQPQHF.

The chain carries TRBV19 and TRBJ2-3; no firm D call. V was clipped by 4 bases and J by 3 bases, with 8 bases between them. Germline V gives CDR1 LNHDA, CDR2 SQIVND (reference sequence). CDR3 length: 13 amino acids. CDR3 DNA sequence: TGTGCCAGTAGTAACCTCAGAACAGATACGCAGTATTTT. It codes for CASSNLRTDTQYF.

As to this clone: This sample includes further DNA sequences coding for the same CDR3. The rearrangement uses TRBV28 and TRBJ1-5, with D maybe TRBD1 (5 bases). V lost 2 bases to trimming and J lost 4 bases, with 9 bases between them. The CDR3 contains 14 residues. Germline CDR1 and CDR2: MDHEN and SYDVKM. CDR3 in amino acids: CASSLTGPNQPQHF. The CDR3 DNA follows: TGTGCCAGCAGTTTAACAGGCCCAAATCAGCCCCAGCATTTT. The whole variable domain, remainder taken from reference TRBV28 and TRBJ1-5, is DVKVTQSSRYLVKRTGEKVFLECVQDMDHENMFWYRQDPGLGLRLIYFSYDVKMKEKGDIPEGYSVSREKKERFSLILESASTNQTSMYLCASSLTGPNQPQHFGDGTRLSIL.

The rearrangement joins TRBV7-9 to TRBJ2-7; no clear D gene. The CDR3 has 14 amino acids. Germline CDR1 is SEHNR and CDR2 is FQNEAQ (reference sequence). The V end was cut by 1 base, the J end by 3 bases, with 10 bases between. The CDR3 nucleotides are TGTGCCAGCAGCTTAGGTCCCCCGGACTACGAGCAGTACTTC. Translating gives CASSLGPPDYEQYF.